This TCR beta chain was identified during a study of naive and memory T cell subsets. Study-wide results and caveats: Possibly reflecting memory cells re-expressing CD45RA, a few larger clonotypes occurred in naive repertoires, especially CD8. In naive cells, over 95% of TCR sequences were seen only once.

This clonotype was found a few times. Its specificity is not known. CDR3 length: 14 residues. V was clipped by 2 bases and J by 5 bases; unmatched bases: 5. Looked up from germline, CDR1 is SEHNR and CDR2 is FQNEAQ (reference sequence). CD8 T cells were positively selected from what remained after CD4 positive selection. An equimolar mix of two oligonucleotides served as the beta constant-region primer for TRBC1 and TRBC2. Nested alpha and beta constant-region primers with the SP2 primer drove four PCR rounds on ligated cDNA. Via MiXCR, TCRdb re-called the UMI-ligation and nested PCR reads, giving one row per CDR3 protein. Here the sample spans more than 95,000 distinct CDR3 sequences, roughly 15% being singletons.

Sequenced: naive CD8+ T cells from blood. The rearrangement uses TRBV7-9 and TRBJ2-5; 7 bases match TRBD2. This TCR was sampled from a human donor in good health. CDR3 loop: CASSLPGGPETQYF. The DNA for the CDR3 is TGTGCCAGCAGCTTACCGGGAGGTCCGGAGACCCAGTACTTC.